A single sample is the source of the 8 T cell receptor beta chains below, sequenced in a study of T-cell reconstitution after alpha-beta-depleted transplantation in children (dated by TCRdb to the mid-2010s). To prepare the library, PCR was applied. The instrument was an Illumina HiSeq 2500. TCR libraries were prepared with molecular barcoding, using unique molecular identifiers to normalize TCRbeta repertoire quantification. TCRdb cleaned the public reads at Q25 with fastp, built clones with MiXCR and kept in-frame beta chains. Here each entry gathers all rows of one CDR3 protein and keeps the most common genes and DNA. The sample contains some 250,000 distinct CDR3 sequences, 9.5% to 15% of them found a single time. The ten largest clones represent around 2.8% of the sample. The sample consisted of PBMCs from the stem cell graft donor, taken from the stem cell graft. All receptors derive from a human donor who donated a stem cell graft to a child with acute lymphoblastic leukemia.

The chain carries TRBV7-2 and TRBJ2-5; tentatively, D is TRBD1 (5 bases). Trimming took 5 bases from V and 4 from J, leaving 14 bases between them. CDR3 length: 14 residues. Germline V lookup: CDR1 SGHTA, CDR2 FQGNSA. CDR3 sequence (DNA): TGTGCCAGCAGCCCGCGCAGGGATAGAGAGACCCAGTACTTC. It codes for CASSPRRDRETQYF.

This clonotype was observed many times. V gene TRBV25-1 combines with J gene TRBJ2-7; TRBD2 aligns across 7 bases. The J segment lost 5 bases and the V segment lost 2 bases, leaving 6 bases of the junction unmatched. The length of the CDR3 is 14 residues. CDR1 is MGHDK, CDR2 SYGVNS, per germline. CDR3 sequence reads: CASSELGSGDEQYF. The CDR3 coding sequence is TGTGCCAGCAGTGAACTGGGGAGCGGGGACGAGCAGTACTTC.

To note about this clonotype: A much larger clone sits a single nucleotide away, making a read error possible. The chain recombines TRBV7-2 with TRBJ2-7; TRBD2 is a possible D gene (5 bases). This CDR3 has 15 residues. Looked up from germline, CDR1 is SGHTA and CDR2 is FQGNSA. V gave up 2 bases and J gave up 6 bases, with 17 bases separating them. CDR3 sequence: CASSLWWEIPSEQYF. The CDR3 DNA reads as TGTGCCAGCAGCTTATGGTGGGAGATCCCCTCCGAGCAGTACTTC.

This clonotype has at least ten counts. The chain has TRBV29-1 and TRBJ2-7; D possibly matches TRBD1 or TRBD2 (7 bases each). Deletions cut 3 bases from V and 6 bases from J, with 21 bases between. This CDR3 has 15 amino acids. Germline V gives CDR1 SQVTM, CDR2 ANQGSEA. The CDR3 loop reads CSVDNVPGGGIEQYF. CDR3 DNA sequence: TGCAGCGTTGATAATGTACCAGGGGGAGGGATCGAGCAGTACTTC.

This clonotype has at least ten counts. V is TRBV18 and J is TRBJ2-7; 8 bases are a match to TRBD2. Germline CDR1 and CDR2: KGHSH and LQKENI. The CDR3 is 13 residues long. J gave up 5 bases and V 2 bases, and 2 bases lay outside the gene matches. The CDR3 bases are TGTGCCAGCTCACCAGGACTAGCTGACGAGCAGTACTTC. Translation gives CASSPGLADEQYF.

This clonotype was detected ten times or more. The chain employs TRBV10-3 and TRBJ2-7; D ambiguous. CDR1 ENHRY and CDR2 SYGVKD come from the germline V gene. The CDR3 covers 13 residues. Trimming left V 4 bases short and J 3 bases short, with 10 bases between. In DNA, the CDR3 is TGTGCCATCAGTGGAGGACCGAGCTACGAGCAGTACTTC. Its protein is CAISGGPSYEQYF.

This clonotype was found many times. V gene TRBV24-1 combines with J gene TRBJ2-4; the D is unclear. Looked up from germline, CDR1 is KGHDR and CDR2 is SFDVKD. The CDR3 has 13 amino acids. V shed 4 bases and J shed 8 bases, with 11 bases lying between them. CDR3 protein: CATSEPPFDIQYF. CDR3 nucleotide sequence: TGTGCCACCAGTGAACCACCTTTCGACATTCAGTACTTC.

In this sample, this clonotype turned up many times. The chain recombines TRBV7-8 with TRBJ2-3; 8 positions match TRBD2. The junction had 3 bases not matched to a gene; V was cut back by 4 bases and J by 0 bases. The germline gives CDR1 SGHVS, CDR2 FQNEAQ. The CDR3 is 15 residues long. The CDR3 DNA reads TGTGCCAGCAGCTCTGGGACTAGTAGCACAGATACGCAGTATTTT. This translates into CASSSGTSSTDTQYF.